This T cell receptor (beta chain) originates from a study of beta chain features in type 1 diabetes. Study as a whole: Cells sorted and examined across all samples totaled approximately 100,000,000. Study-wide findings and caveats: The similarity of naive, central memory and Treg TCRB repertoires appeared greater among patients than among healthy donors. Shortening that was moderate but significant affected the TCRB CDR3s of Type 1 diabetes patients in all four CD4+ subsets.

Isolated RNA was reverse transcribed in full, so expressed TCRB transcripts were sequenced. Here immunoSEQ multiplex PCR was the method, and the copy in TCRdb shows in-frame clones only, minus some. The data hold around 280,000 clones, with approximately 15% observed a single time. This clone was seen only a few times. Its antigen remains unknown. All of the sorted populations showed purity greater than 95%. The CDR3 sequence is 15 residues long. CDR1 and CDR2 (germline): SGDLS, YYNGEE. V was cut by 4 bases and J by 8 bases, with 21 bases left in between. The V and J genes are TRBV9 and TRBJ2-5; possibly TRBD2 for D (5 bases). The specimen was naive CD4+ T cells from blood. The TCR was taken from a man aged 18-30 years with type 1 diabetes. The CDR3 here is CASSTQEGRLGTQYF. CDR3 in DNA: TGTGCCAGCAGCACCCAAGAGGGTCGCCTGGGCACCCAGTACTTC.